This passage covers 27 T cell receptor beta chains from one sample sequenced in a study of blood T cell repertoires in COVID-19. Produced via immunoSEQ multiplex PCR; TCRdb's table is partial and in-frame only. This table holds approximately 250,000 clones, over 75% found once. Material: peripheral blood. The receptors originated from a human donor in a cohort sampled during active COVID-19.

V usage is TRBV19 and J usage is TRBJ2-7; TRBD1 matches 9 bases. CDR1 is LNHDA and CDR2 is SQIVND in the germline V gene (reference sequence). CDR3 length: 14 amino acids. J lost 4 bases, V lost 5 bases, and 6 bases had no gene match. The CDR3 loop reads CASSSGQGLYEQYF. The CDR3 DNA reads TGTGCCAGTAGTTCCGGACAGGGGTTGTACGAGCAGTACTTC.

This clone has a single count. The chain couples TRBV2 to TRBJ1-4, with a weak D call TRBD1 (6 bases). Trimming removed 6 bases from V and 0 bases from J, with 11 bases in between. Germline values: CDR1 SNHLY, CDR2 FYNNEI. The CDR3 is made up of 15 amino acids. CDR3 residues: CASRQNRATNEKLFF. In nucleotides, the CDR3 is TGTGCCAGCAGGCAGAACAGGGCAACTAATGAAAAACTGTTTTTT.

V usage is TRBV4-2 and J usage is TRBJ2-2; the D gene is possibly TRBD1 (7 bases). This CDR3 spans 14 amino acids. Germline V gene sequence: CDR1 LGHNA, CDR2 YNFKEQ. V shed 0 bases and J shed 8 bases, with 10 bases lying between them. CDR3: CASSQERGQGELFF. The CDR3 DNA sequence: TGTGCCAGCAGCCAAGAGCGGGGACAGGGGGAGCTGTTTTTT.

The V call is TRBV5-1, the J call TRBJ1-1; a possible D gene is TRBD1 (5 bases). From germline, CDR1 is SGHRS and CDR2 YFSETQ. Trimming left V 4 bases short and J 3 bases short, with 13 bases between. This CDR3 has 14 amino acids. Written as DNA, the CDR3 is TGCGCCAGCAGCAGAAGCCGGGGGGACACTGAAGCTTTCTTT. Protein: CASSRSRGDTEAFF.

The rearrangement uses TRBV7-2 and TRBJ2-1, with D tentatively TRBD2 (6 bases). The germline V and J ends were trimmed by 0 bases and 4 bases, with 13 bases remaining between them. The CDR3 consists of 16 residues. Germline CDR1 reads SGHTA; CDR2 reads FQGNSA. The CDR3 nucleotides are TGTGCCAGCAGCTTAGCGGTGGGAGGCTCGTACAATGAGCAGTTCTTC. Its translation is CASSLAVGGSYNEQFF.

This chain joins TRBV2 and TRBJ2-3, with D tentatively TRBD2 (6 bases). The CDR3 runs 14 residues. The germline V gene encodes CDR1 SNHLY and CDR2 FYNNEI. V was pared by 5 bases and J by 0 bases, with 9 bases between. CDR3 nucleotide sequence: TGTGCCAGCAGTCGGGACTTTAGCACAGATACGCAGTATTTT. It yields the protein CASSRDFSTDTQYF. The whole variable domain, filled in from reference TRBV2 and TRBJ2-3, reads EPEVTQTPSHQVTQMGQEVILRCVPISNHLYFYWYRQILGQKVEFLVSFYNNEISEKSEIFDDQFSVERPDGSNFTLKIRSTKLEDSAMYFCASSRDFSTDTQYFGPGTRLTVL.

The chain couples TRBV7-9 to TRBJ1-5, with 8 bases identical to TRBD1. Unmatched junction bases numbered 2, after V lost 6 bases and J lost 4 bases. Germline CDR1 and CDR2: SEHNR and FQNEAQ (reference sequence). The CDR3 has 13 residues. The CDR3 loop is CASSRQGNQPQHF. The DNA for the CDR3 is TGTGCCAGCAGTCGACAGGGGAATCAGCCCCAGCATTTT.

The chain recombines TRBV5-1 with TRBJ1-6, with D unresolved. With 4 bases removed from V and 0 bases from J, the gap between germline ends came to 11 bases. Germline V lookup: CDR1 SGHRS, CDR2 YFSETQ. The CDR3 has 16 residues. The CDR3 is CASSPEGSSYNSPLHF. The CDR3 DNA reads as TGCGCCAGCAGCCCGGAGGGCAGCTCCTATAATTCACCCCTCCACTTT. The full variable domain, rest sourced from reference TRBV5-1 and TRBJ1-6, is KAGVTQTPRYLIKTRGQQVTLSCSPISGHRSVSWYQQTPGQGLQFLFEYFSETQRNKGNFPGRFSGRQFSNSRSEMNVSTLELGDSALYLCASSPEGSSYNSPLHFGNGTRLTVT.

The chain uses TRBV29-1 and TRBJ2-7, with TRBD2 matching 7 bases. This CDR3 comprises 14 residues. Germline CDR1 is SQVTM and CDR2 is ANQGSEA. V was pared by 8 bases and J by 4 bases, with 14 bases of the junction left unmatched. As DNA, the CDR3 is TGCAGCTTCCTTGGGGGGGAGGGCCGGTACGAGCAGTACTTC. This encodes CSFLGGEGRYEQYF.

The V call is TRBV2, the J call TRBJ1-3, with D maybe TRBD1 (5 bases). V gave up 4 bases and J gave up 5 bases, with 15 bases separating them. The CDR3 runs 15 residues. In germline, CDR1 is SNHLY, CDR2 FYNNEI. The CDR3 here is CASSGQPTTRNTIYF. DNA of the CDR3: TGTGCCAGCAGTGGACAGCCCACGACCCGAAACACCATATATTTT.

In its sample, this clone was seen a few times. The chain joins TRBV5-8 to TRBJ2-7; 8 bases are shared with TRBD2. There are 14 residues in the CDR3. Per the germline V gene, CDR1 is SGHTS and CDR2 is YDEGEE. V was pared by 2 bases and J by 3 bases, with 4 bases of the junction left unmatched. CDR3 sequence: CASSLAGEVYEQYF. Here the CDR3 DNA reads TGTGCCAGCAGCTTAGCGGGAGAGGTCTACGAGCAGTACTTC.

This CDR3 is CASSTGPAGTEAFF. The CDR3 DNA reads as TGTGCCAGCAGCACCGGGCCCGCGGGCACTGAAGCTTTCTTT. The V call is TRBV4-2, the J call TRBJ1-1; D ambiguous. Germline CDR1 LGHNA, CDR2 YNFKEQ. CDR3 length: 14 residues. Between the trimmed V and J ends, which lost 5 bases and 4 bases, there was a span of 14 bases.

This chain connects TRBV5-1 to TRBJ2-1; D not certain. Looked up from germline, CDR1 is SGHRS and CDR2 is YFSETQ. V lost 0 bases and J 4 bases, leaving 17 bases between the germline ends. The CDR3 consists of 17 residues. The CDR3 sequence: CASSLARGGPRYNEQFF. In DNA form, the CDR3 reads TGCGCCAGCAGCTTGGCTAGAGGCGGCCCCCGGTACAATGAGCAGTTCTTC. The full variable domain, its missing parts supplied by reference TRBV5-1 and TRBJ2-1, is KAGVTQTPRYLIKTRGQQVTLSCSPISGHRSVSWYQQTPGQGLQFLFEYFSETQRNKGNFPGRFSGRQFSNSRSEMNVSTLELGDSALYLCASSLARGGPRYNEQFFGPGTRLTVL.

The V gene is TRBV12-5, the J gene TRBJ2-5, with D possibly matching TRBD2 (6 bases). Per germline, CDR1 LGHNT and CDR2 FRNRAP. V lost 7 bases to trimming and J lost 5 bases, with 14 bases between them. CDR3 length: 13 residues. CDR3 residues: CASAPRGEETQYF. DNA of the CDR3: TGTGCTAGTGCGCCGCGGGGTGAGGAGACCCAGTACTTC.

The rearrangement joins TRBV28 to TRBJ1-2; 7 nucleotides line up with TRBD1. Germline V gene data show CDR1 as MDHEN and CDR2 as SYDVKM. The CDR3 is 14 residues long. The trim removed 1 base at V and 8 bases at J, leaving 7 bases unmatched. CDR3 DNA: TGTGCCAGCAGTTTATCCCGGGACAGTGTAGGCTACACCTTC. Protein sequence: CASSLSRDSVGYTF.

J is TRBJ2-7 and V is TRBV15; weak D call: TRBD2 (5 bases). There are 14 residues in the CDR3. Trimming left V 3 bases short and J 1 base short, with 10 bases between. Germline V gene data show CDR1 as LNHNV and CDR2 as YYDKDF (reference sequence). The CDR3 loop is CATSSSKRSYEQYF. CDR3 in DNA: TGTGCCACCAGCAGCTCCAAGCGGTCCTACGAGCAGTACTTC.

In nucleotides, the CDR3 is TGCGCCAGCAGTCCCAAGGGAGGTCTAGTGCATGAGCAGTTCTTC. Amino acids: CASSPKGGLVHEQFF. This chain uses TRBV5-1 with TRBJ2-1, with D tentatively TRBD2 (6 bases). Germline CDR1 is SGHRS and CDR2 is YFSETQ. V gave up 5 bases and J gave up 8 bases, with 20 bases separating them. The CDR3 runs 15 residues.

V gene TRBV7-2 combines with J gene TRBJ1-4, with D hard to call. V gave up 4 bases and J gave up 6 bases, with 9 bases separating them. Germline V CDR1 and CDR2: SGHTA, FQGNSA. The CDR3 length is 13 residues. The CDR3 region has the DNA TGTGCCAGCAGCTCCCGGACTGATGAAAAACTGTTTTTT. Translated, it gives CASSSRTDEKLFF.

The chain has TRBV6-2 or TRBV6-3 and TRBJ2-5, with TRBD2 identical over 7 bases. Germline trimming cut 0 bases from V and 6 bases from J; bases unmatched to any gene: 7. Germline CDR1 and CDR2: MNHEY and SVGEGT. The CDR3 is 15 amino acids. The CDR3 DNA sequence: TGTGCCAGCAGTTACTCCCGGGGGGTGAGGAAGACCCAGTACTTC. Its translation: CASSYSRGVRKTQYF.

This clone has only a few counts. The chain employs TRBV7-2 and TRBJ2-5, with a weak D call TRBD1 (5 bases). The ends were cut back, 1 base at V and 6 bases at J, with 18 bases in the middle. The germline V gene encodes CDR1 SGHTA and CDR2 FQGNSA. The CDR3 has 16 amino acids. CDR3 residues: CASSLELGRREQTQYF. The CDR3 region has the DNA TGTGCCAGCAGCTTAGAACTCGGGCGCAGGGAACAGACCCAGTACTTC.

The genes are TRBV7-9 and TRBJ2-6, with a possible D match to TRBD2 (5 bases). Germline-derived CDR1 and CDR2 are SEHNR and FQNEAQ (reference sequence). The V gene lost 1 base and the J gene lost 15 bases, with 16 bases spanning the gap. The CDR3 totals 14 residues. CDR3 DNA sequence: TGTGCCAGCAGCTTAGTATGGACCCTGGGAGACCTGACTTTC. Translated, it gives CASSLVWTLGDLTF.

This sequence joins TRBV18 and TRBJ2-1; D possibly corresponds to TRBD2 (6 bases). V was trimmed by 4 bases and J by 8 bases, leaving 21 bases between them. The CDR3 contains 16 residues. Germline V gene sequence: CDR1 KGHSH, CDR2 LQKENI. The CDR3 loop is CASSRRLDALSDEQFF. The DNA of the CDR3 is TGTGCCAGCTCACGCCGACTAGATGCCCTCAGCGATGAGCAGTTCTTC.

This chain joins TRBV19 and TRBJ1-5; perhaps TRBD1 as D (6 bases). Germline V gene lookup returns CDR1 LNHDA and CDR2 SQIVND (reference sequence). CDR3 length: 13 residues. Trimming cost V 7 bases and J 7 bases, with 14 bases left between them. CDR3 nucleotides: TGTGCCAGTATCGGCAGGGGTAACCAGCCCCAGCATTTT. Its translation: CASIGRGNQPQHF.

V gene TRBV18 combines with J gene TRBJ2-5, with D hard to call. V dropped 3 bases and J dropped 4 bases, with 15 bases sitting between them. The CDR3 runs 15 residues. CDR1 and CDR2 from the germline V gene are KGHSH and LQKENI. Here the CDR3 DNA reads TGTGCCAGCTCACCCTCCGGTTCGAGTGGAGAGACCCAGTACTTC. This translates into CASSPSGSSGETQYF.

As for this clone: Mismatch with germline at one junction end may stem from a read error. The chain uses TRBV29-1 and TRBJ2-1; 12 positions match TRBD2. Germline V lookup: CDR1 SQVTM, CDR2 ANQGSEA. The CDR3 contains 16 residues. The CDR3 coding sequence is TGCAGCGCTGAACGACTAGCGGGAGATGTCTACAATGAGCAGTTCTTC. It specifies CSAERLAGDVYNEQFF.

CDR3 DNA: TGTGCCAGCAGTCCTAGAAACACAGATACGCAGTATTTT. Protein product: CASSPRNTDTQYF. The chain combines TRBV6-5 with TRBJ2-3; D remains unclear. Trimming cost V 5 bases and J 2 bases, with 8 bases left between them. The CDR3 covers 13 residues. CDR1 and CDR2 (germline): MNHEY, SVGAGI.

The chain couples TRBV7-9 to TRBJ1-3; the match to TRBD1 covers 7 bases. The CDR3 consists of 14 residues. Germline V gene lookup returns CDR1 SEHNR and CDR2 FQNEAQ (reference sequence). Trimming removed 3 bases from V and 4 bases from J; junction bases left unmatched: 3. This chain's CDR3 is CASSLTGLGNTIYF. The CDR3 nucleotides are TGTGCCAGCAGCTTGACAGGGCTCGGAAACACCATATATTTT.